What follows are 17 T cell receptor beta chains derived from one specimen sequenced in a study of Ad26.COV2.S vaccination and SARS-CoV-2 variants. This table comes from immunoSEQ multiplex PCR, and its TCRdb copy is limited to in-frame clones, with some not included. The table lists roughly 450,000 clones, 75% to 95% of them singletons. Noted treatment: some 20 received Ad26.COV2.S at low or high dose, single or two shots; several received placebo; per-sample allocation not given. Specimens were obtained on day 63 following the first vaccine or placebo injection. The sample here was peripheral blood, taken in a trial of Ad26.COV2.S vaccine versus placebo. These receptors were taken from a person between 18 and 65 years old who received the Ad26.COV2.S COVID-19 vaccine or a placebo.

The chain recombines TRBV6-5 with TRBJ1-1, with 7 bases identical to TRBD1. V shed 8 bases, J shed 0 bases, and the junction held 9 bases outside the gene matches. The CDR3 contains 15 residues. CDR1 MNHEY and CDR2 SVGAGI come from the germline V gene. In nucleotides, the CDR3 is TGTGCCAGCCTCGAAAAGGGGGCGATGAACACTGAAGCTTTCTTT. Protein sequence: CASLEKGAMNTEAFF.

The V call is TRBV7-9, the J call TRBJ1-1; the D gene is possibly TRBD1 (6 bases). The V gene lost 6 bases and the J gene lost 6 bases, with 23 bases spanning the gap. Per the germline V gene, CDR1 is SEHNR and CDR2 is FQNEAQ (reference sequence). There are 16 residues in the CDR3. CDR3 loop: CASSSPLGGGGPEAFF. Here the CDR3 DNA reads TGTGCCAGCAGTTCTCCCCTGGGTGGGGGCGGACCTGAAGCTTTCTTT.

The chain employs TRBV4-1 and TRBJ1-2; tentative D call: TRBD1 (5 bases). Trimming left V 2 bases short and J 6 bases short, with 10 bases between. Germline-derived CDR1 and CDR2 are MGHRA and YSYEKL. The CDR3 length is 13 residues. DNA for the CDR3: TGCGCCAGCAGCCAAAGGCAGGGAGATGGCTACACCTTC. Translated: CASSQRQGDGYTF.

In the case of this clone: Other nucleotide sequences from this sample produce the same CDR3. V and J are TRBV5-1 and TRBJ1-3; 9 nucleotides match TRBD1. The CDR3 length is 14 residues. V was pared by 4 bases and J by 4 bases, with 3 bases of the junction left unmatched. CDR1 and CDR2 (germline): SGHRS, YFSETQ. CDR3 sequence reads: CASSPGTGGNTIYF. Written as DNA, the CDR3 is TGCGCCAGCAGCCCAGGGACAGGGGGAAACACCATATATTTT.

This chain joins TRBV2 and TRBJ2-5; D remains ambiguous. Germline CDR1 is SNHLY and CDR2 is FYNNEI. Trimming took 5 bases from V and 0 from J, leaving 10 bases between them. This CDR3 contains 14 residues. The CDR3 bases are TGTGCCAGCAGTTCAGGCGGCCACCAAGAGACCCAGTACTTC. Translated: CASSSGGHQETQYF.

The chain couples TRBV2 to TRBJ2-5; tentative D call: TRBD2 (6 bases). Germline V gene data show CDR1 as SNHLY and CDR2 as FYNNEI. The V gene lost 9 bases and the J gene lost 2 bases, with 13 bases spanning the gap. This CDR3 region has 13 residues. The CDR3 DNA is TGTGCCAGTCAATACGGGGGTCAAGAGACCCAGTACTTC. Residues: CASQYGGQETQYF. The full variable domain, its missing parts supplied by reference TRBV2 and TRBJ2-5, is EPEVTQTPSHQVTQMGQEVILRCVPISNHLYFYWYRQILGQKVEFLVSFYNNEISEKSEIFDDQFSVERPDGSNFTLKIRSTKLEDSAMYFCASQYGGQETQYFGPGTRLLVL.

The V gene is TRBV19, the J gene TRBJ1-1, with D unresolved. The CDR3 contains 13 residues. CDR1 and CDR2 from the germline V gene are LNHDA and SQIVND (reference sequence). V lost 3 bases and J lost 11, with 16 bases in between. DNA of the CDR3: TGTGCCAGTAGTATCGATGGGCAAGCGGCTGCTTTCTTT. Translating it yields CASSIDGQAAAFF.

The V gene is TRBV27, the J gene TRBJ1-6; no firm D call. The CDR3 has 12 amino acids. Trimming shortened V by 4 bases and J by 5 bases, and 3 bases separated the two germline ends. Germline V gene data show CDR1 as MNHEY and CDR2 as SMNVEV (reference sequence). The CDR3 bases are TGTGCCAGCAGTTCGGATAATTCACCCCTCCACTTT. Its protein product is CASSSDNSPLHF.

V is TRBV15 and J is TRBJ2-1; the D is unclear. Germline V gene lookup returns CDR1 LNHNV and CDR2 YYDKDF (reference sequence). This CDR3 has 17 residues. V lost 3 bases and J lost 0, with 15 bases in between. This CDR3 is CATSRFPGQSSYNEQFF. As DNA, the CDR3 is TGTGCCACCAGCAGGTTCCCTGGTCAGTCCTCCTACAATGAGCAGTTCTTC.

V is TRBV5-1 and J is TRBJ1-2, with a tentative D call TRBD1 (6 bases). CDR3 length equals 14 residues. Germline loops: CDR1 SGHRS, CDR2 YFSETQ. V was shortened by 4 bases and J by 5 bases, with 15 bases between the two germline ends. The CDR3 DNA sequence: TGCGCCAGCAGCCAAGAATACAGGGTTTATGGCTACACCTTC. It codes for CASSQEYRVYGYTF.

The gene calls are TRBV7-8 and TRBJ1-6; D might be TRBD1 (5 bases). Looked up from germline, CDR1 is SGHVS and CDR2 is FQNEAQ. This CDR3 is 15 amino acids long. Trimming cost V 4 bases and J 3 bases, with 10 bases left between them. The CDR3 is CASSWRDLYNSPLHF. CDR3 nucleotide sequence: TGTGCCAGCAGCTGGCGGGACCTCTATAATTCACCCCTCCACTTT.

This rearrangement joins TRBV24-1 to TRBJ2-3; D gene unclear. Trimming took off 0 bases at V and 3 bases at J, with 6 bases between the two ends. This CDR3 has 14 residues. Germline V gene sequence: CDR1 KGHDR, CDR2 SFDVKD. The CDR3 region is CATSDLGVTDTQYF. The CDR3 nucleotides read TGTGCCACCAGTGATTTGGGGGTGACAGATACGCAGTATTTT.

The rearrangement links TRBV19 to TRBJ2-7, with 14 bases that match TRBD2. J was trimmed by 0 bases and V by 4 bases; bases with no gene match: 8. Germline CDR1 reads LNHDA; CDR2 reads SQIVND (reference sequence). CDR3 length: 18 amino acids. The CDR3 DNA reads as TGTGCCAGTAGTAGCCGCGGGACTAGCGGGAGTCCCTCCTACGAGCAGTACTTC. It codes for CASSSRGTSGSPSYEQYF.

The CDR3, as DNA: TGTGCCAGCAGCCTAACGTCCGACAGGGGTGCCTACAATGAGCAGTTCTTC. As protein: CASSLTSDRGAYNEQFF. V and J are TRBV7-8 and TRBJ2-1, with TRBD1 matching 8 bases. J lost 2 bases, V lost 5 bases, and 11 bases had no gene match. Per germline, CDR1 SGHVS and CDR2 FQNEAQ. This CDR3 is built from 17 residues.

The J gene is TRBJ1-5, the V gene TRBV18; D remains unclear. CDR3 length: 13 residues. V was trimmed by 3 bases and J by 7 bases, leaving 10 bases between them. CDR1 is KGHSH and CDR2 is LQKENI in the germline V gene. The CDR3 here is CASSPTVQQPQHF. CDR3 nucleotide sequence: TGTGCCAGCTCACCCACAGTCCAACAGCCCCAGCATTTT.

The chain recombines TRBV6-2 or TRBV6-3 with TRBJ2-1; 11 nucleotides match TRBD2. CDR3 length equals 16 residues. CDR1 and CDR2 from the germline V gene are MNHEY and SVGEGT. The junction had 7 bases not matched to a gene; V was cut back by 5 bases and J by 4 bases. CDR3 coding DNA: TGTGCCAGCAGTCCGACCTTAGCGGGAGGGTACAATGAGCAGTTCTTC. Translating it yields CASSPTLAGGYNEQFF.

The genes are TRBV7-8 and TRBJ2-3; no firm D call. CDR1 and CDR2 (germline): SGHVS, FQNEAQ. V was trimmed by 7 bases and J by 0 bases, leaving 17 bases between them. This CDR3 contains 16 residues. CDR3 amino acids: CASNRDGLTSTDTQYF. The CDR3 DNA sequence: TGTGCCAGCAACCGCGATGGTTTAACTAGCACAGATACGCAGTATTTT.